Sequencing of this T cell receptor beta chain was carried out in a study of shared clonotypes between healthy human individuals. Sequencing was performed with immunoSEQ multiplex PCR; in TCRdb, only in-frame clones are kept and a portion is missing. The repertoire consists of some 2,500,000 clones, with approximately 93% occurring once and the leading ten covering 0.36%. The source material was naive CD4+ T cells from PBMCs. As for subset: CD45RA+ positively selected. The TCR comes from a man between 18 and 35 years old in good health. Some clones in this sample may be carry-over from other donors' samples.

The CDR3 here is CASSARWGRGSNQPQHF. For the CDR3, the DNA is TGTGCCAGCAGCGCCCGTTGGGGGAGGGGGAGCAATCAGCCCCAGCATTTT. The chain employs TRBV5-6 and TRBJ1-5; perhaps TRBD1 as D (6 bases). The CDR3 totals 17 residues. Trimming pared 4 bases from V and 1 base from J, leaving 18 bases between. CDR1 is SGHDT, CDR2 YYEEEE, per germline. Using reference TRBV5-6 and TRBJ1-5 for the parts outside the CDR3, the full variable domain is DAGVTQSPTHLIKTRGQQVTLRCSPKSGHDTVSWYQQALGQGPQFIFQYYEEEERQRGNFPDRFSGHQFPNYSSELNVNALLLGDSALYLCASSARWGRGSNQPQHFGDGTRLSIL.